This T cell receptor beta chain was sequenced in a study of CD8+CD57+ T cells in acquired aplastic anemia. For the study at large: Sorted CD4+ plus CD8+ cells gave DNA averaging approximately 3.2 ug. Study-level points and caveats: Twenty-nine sequences, all CD8+ CDR3, were shared between patients and controls.

CDR3 size: 15 residues. From germline, CDR1 is SGHAT and CDR2 FQNNGV. As regards this clonotype: Its antigen is not known. One end of the junction does not line up with germline, which may come from a read error.

Using genomic DNA as the template, TCR beta VDJ and CDR3 profiling was carried out. One entry per CDR3 protein results from TCRdb running MiXCR on the reads. The sample lists approximately 98,000 distinct CDR3 sequences; 51% were seen once. Sequencing was performed on sorted CD4+, CD8+, or CD8+CD57+ T cells (not recorded which) from PBMCs. The TCR sequence derives from a human donor in good health, serving as a control. The chain links TRBV11-2 to TRBJ1-4, with TRBD1 as a possible D gene (5 bases). The CDR3 DNA reads as TGTGCCAGCAGCTTAGACGTTGGGGGAATAGGGAAACTATCTTTT. It is translated as CASSLDVGGIGKLSF.